The clone carrying this T cell receptor (beta chain) occurred many times. Its matching antigen is unknown. This entry belongs to a study of Graves' ophthalmopathy and Graves' hyperthyroidism. The study, taken as a whole, reports: Blood shared most expanded thyroid clonotypes above 0.001 frequency.

The length of the CDR3 is 12 residues. Per the germline V gene, CDR1 is MDHEN and CDR2 is SYDVKM. With 5 bases removed from V and 1 base from J, the gap between germline ends came to 5 bases. RNA transcripts yielded amplified TCR beta CDR3 regions. HTBI primers primed a first-round RT-PCR, and a second-round multiplex PCR followed. MiXCR, applied by TCRdb to the multiplex PCR reads, yields one record per CDR3 protein. The sample lists about 210,000 distinct CDR3 sequences, under 30% seen once, with 8.5% to 9.5% in the top ten. The V call is TRBV28, the J call TRBJ1-1; D remains ambiguous. Sequencing was performed on peripheral blood. The clonotype originates from a man aged 45-60 years with Graves' ophthalmopathy. CDR3 bases: TGTGCCAGCAGTGAGCGGAACACTGAAGCTTTCTTT. As protein: CASSERNTEAFF.